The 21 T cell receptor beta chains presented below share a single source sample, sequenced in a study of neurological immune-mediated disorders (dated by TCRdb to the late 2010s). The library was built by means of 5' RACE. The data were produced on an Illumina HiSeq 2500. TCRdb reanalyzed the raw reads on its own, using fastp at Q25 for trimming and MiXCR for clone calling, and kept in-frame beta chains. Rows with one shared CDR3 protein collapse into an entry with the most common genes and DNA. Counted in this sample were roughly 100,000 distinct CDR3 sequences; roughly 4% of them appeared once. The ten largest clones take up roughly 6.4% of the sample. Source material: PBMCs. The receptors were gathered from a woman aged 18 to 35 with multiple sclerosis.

CDR3 sequence: CASSFEGSNEQFF. CDR3 nucleotides: TGCGCCAGCAGTTTCGAAGGGTCCAATGAGCAGTTCTTC. The chain carries TRBV5-1 and TRBJ2-1; D unclear. The CDR3 spans 13 residues. The germline V gene encodes CDR1 SGHRS and CDR2 YFSETQ. The V gene lost 5 bases and the J gene lost 6 bases, with 12 bases spanning the gap.

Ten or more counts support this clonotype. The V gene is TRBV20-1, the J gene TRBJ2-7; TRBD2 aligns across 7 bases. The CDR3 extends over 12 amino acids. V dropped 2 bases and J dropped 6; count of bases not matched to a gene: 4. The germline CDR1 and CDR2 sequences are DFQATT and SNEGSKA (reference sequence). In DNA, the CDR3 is TGCAGTGCTAGAACTAGCGTTGTCGAGCAGTACTTC. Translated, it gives CSARTSVVEQYF.

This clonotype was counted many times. The CDR3 sequence is CSARDPRASGSVYEQYF. As DNA, the CDR3 is TGCAGTGCTAGAGATCCCCGGGCGAGCGGGAGTGTCTACGAGCAGTACTTC. The chain uses TRBV20-1 and TRBJ2-7; 8 nucleotides align to TRBD2. Germline V gene data show CDR1 as DFQATT and CDR2 as SNEGSKA (reference sequence). Trimming at V came to 0 bases and at J to 3 bases, leaving 13 bases not matched to a gene. This CDR3 has 17 residues.

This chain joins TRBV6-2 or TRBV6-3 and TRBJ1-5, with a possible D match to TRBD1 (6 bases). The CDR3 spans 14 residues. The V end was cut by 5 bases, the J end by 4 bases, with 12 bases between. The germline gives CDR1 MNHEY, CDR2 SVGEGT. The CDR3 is CASSTGPWNQPQHF. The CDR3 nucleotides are TGTGCCAGCAGTACAGGGCCCTGGAATCAGCCCCAGCATTTT.

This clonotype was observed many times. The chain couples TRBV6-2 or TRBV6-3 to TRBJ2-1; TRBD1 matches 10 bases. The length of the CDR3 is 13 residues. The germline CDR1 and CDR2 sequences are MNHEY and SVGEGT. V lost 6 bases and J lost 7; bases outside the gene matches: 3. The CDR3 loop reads CASSRQGANEQFF. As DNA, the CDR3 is TGTGCCAGCAGCCGACAGGGGGCAAATGAGCAGTTCTTC.

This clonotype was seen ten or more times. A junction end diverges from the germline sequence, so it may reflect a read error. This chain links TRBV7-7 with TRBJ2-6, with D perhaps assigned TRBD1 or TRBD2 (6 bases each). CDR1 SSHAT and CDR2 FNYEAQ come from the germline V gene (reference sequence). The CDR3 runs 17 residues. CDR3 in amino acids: CASSSGAPFSGANVLTF. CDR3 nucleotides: TGTGCTAGCAGCTCGGGGGCGCCCTTTAGTGGGGCCAACGTCCTGACTTTC.

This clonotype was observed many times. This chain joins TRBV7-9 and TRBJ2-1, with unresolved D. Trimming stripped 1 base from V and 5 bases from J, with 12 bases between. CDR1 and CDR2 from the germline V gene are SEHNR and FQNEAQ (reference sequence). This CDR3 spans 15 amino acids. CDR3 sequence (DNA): TGTGCCAGCAGCTTAGGATCGTGGGATCACAATGAGCAGTTCTTC. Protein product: CASSLGSWDHNEQFF. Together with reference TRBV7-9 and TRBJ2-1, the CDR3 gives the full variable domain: DTGVSQNPRHKITKRGQNVTFRCDPISEHNRLYWYRQTLGQGPEFLTYFQNEAQLEKSRLLSDRFSAERPKGSFSTLEIQRTEQGDSAMYLCASSLGSWDHNEQFFGPGTRLTVL.

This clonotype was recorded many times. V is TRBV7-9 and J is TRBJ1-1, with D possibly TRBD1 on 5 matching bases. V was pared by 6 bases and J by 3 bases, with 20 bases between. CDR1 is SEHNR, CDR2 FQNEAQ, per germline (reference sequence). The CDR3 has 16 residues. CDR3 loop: CASRGGADREYTEAFF. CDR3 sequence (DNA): TGTGCCAGCAGGGGCGGGGCGGACCGAGAGTACACTGAAGCTTTCTTT.

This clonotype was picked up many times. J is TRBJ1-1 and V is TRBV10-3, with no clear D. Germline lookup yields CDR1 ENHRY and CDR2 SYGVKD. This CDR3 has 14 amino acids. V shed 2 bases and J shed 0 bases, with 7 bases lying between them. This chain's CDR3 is CAISEPALNTEAFF. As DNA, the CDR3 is TGTGCCATCAGTGAGCCAGCCCTGAACACTGAAGCTTTCTTT.

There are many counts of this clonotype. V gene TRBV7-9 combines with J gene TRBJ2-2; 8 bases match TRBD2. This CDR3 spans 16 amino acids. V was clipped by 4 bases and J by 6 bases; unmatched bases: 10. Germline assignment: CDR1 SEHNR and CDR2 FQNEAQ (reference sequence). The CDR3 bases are TGTGCCAGCAGCTCCACTAGCGGAGGGCCTCCCGGGGAGCTGTTTTTT. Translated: CASSSTSGGPPGELFF.

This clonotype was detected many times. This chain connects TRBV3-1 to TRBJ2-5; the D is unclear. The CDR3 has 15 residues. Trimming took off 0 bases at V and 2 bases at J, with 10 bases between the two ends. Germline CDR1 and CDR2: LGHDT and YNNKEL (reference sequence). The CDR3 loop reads CASSQDLTGQETQYF. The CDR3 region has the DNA TGTGCCAGCAGCCAAGATCTAACCGGTCAAGAGACCCAGTACTTC.

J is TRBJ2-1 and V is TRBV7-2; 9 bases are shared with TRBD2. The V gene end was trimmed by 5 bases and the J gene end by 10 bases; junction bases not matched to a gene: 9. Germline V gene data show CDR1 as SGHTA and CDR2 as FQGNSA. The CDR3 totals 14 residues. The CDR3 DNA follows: TGTGCCAGCAGCGCGAGCGGGGGGAATCCAGAGCAGTTCTTC. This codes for CASSASGGNPEQFF.

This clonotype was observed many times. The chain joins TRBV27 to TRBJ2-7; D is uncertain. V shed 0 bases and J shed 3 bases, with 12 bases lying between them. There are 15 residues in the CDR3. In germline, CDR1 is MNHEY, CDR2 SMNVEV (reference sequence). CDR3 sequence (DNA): TGTGCCAGCAGTTTATCGGTGGCAAATCACTACGAGCAGTACTTC. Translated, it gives CASSLSVANHYEQYF.

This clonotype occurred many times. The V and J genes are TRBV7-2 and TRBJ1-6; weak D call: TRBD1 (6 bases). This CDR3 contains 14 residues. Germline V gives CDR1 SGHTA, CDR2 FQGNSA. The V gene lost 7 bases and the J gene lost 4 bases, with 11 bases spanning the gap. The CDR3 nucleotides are TGTGCCAGCACCTGGACAGAGTATAATTCACCCCTCCACTTT. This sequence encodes CASTWTEYNSPLHF.

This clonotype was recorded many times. CDR3 bases: TGTGCCAGCATCAAACTGTTGACAGGCCGAAACACTGAAGCTTTCTTT. Amino acids: CASIKLLTGRNTEAFF. The rearrangement joins TRBV6-6 to TRBJ1-1; weak D call: TRBD1 (6 bases). Trimming stripped 7 bases from V and 2 bases from J, with 20 bases between. The CDR3 is 16 residues long. CDR1 and CDR2 (germline): MNHNY, SVGAGI (reference sequence).

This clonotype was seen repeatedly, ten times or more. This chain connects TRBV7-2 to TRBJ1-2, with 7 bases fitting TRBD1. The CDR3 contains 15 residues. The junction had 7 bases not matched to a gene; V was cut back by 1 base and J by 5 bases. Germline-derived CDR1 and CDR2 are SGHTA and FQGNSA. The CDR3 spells CASSLVPGTAYGYTF. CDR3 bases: TGTGCCAGCAGCTTAGTACCGGGGACAGCGTATGGCTACACCTTC.

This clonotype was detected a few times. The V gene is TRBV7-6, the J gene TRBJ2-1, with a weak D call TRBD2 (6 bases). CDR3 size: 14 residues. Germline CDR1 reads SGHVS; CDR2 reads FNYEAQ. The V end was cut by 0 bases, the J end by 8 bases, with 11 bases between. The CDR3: CASSLARGGDEQFF. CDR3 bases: TGTGCCAGCAGCTTAGCAAGGGGAGGTGATGAGCAGTTCTTC.

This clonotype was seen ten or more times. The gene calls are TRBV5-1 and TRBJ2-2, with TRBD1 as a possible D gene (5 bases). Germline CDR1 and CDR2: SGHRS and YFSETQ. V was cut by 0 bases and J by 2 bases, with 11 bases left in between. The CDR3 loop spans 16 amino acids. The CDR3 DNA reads TGCGCCAGCAGCTTGGGGCAGGGAAGAAACACCGGGGAGCTGTTTTTT. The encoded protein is CASSLGQGRNTGELFF.

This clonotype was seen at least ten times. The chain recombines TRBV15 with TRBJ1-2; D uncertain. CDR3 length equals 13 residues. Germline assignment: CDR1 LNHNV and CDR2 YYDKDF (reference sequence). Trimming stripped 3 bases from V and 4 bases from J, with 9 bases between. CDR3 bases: TGTGCCACCAGCAGCGTGTATAGCTATGGCTACACCTTC. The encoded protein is CATSSVYSYGYTF.

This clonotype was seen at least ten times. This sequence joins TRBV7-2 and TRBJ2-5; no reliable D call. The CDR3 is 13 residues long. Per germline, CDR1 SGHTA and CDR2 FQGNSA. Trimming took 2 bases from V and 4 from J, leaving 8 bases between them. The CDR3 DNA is TGTGCCAGCAGCTTATTGGGGTTAGAGACCCAGTACTTC. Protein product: CASSLLGLETQYF.

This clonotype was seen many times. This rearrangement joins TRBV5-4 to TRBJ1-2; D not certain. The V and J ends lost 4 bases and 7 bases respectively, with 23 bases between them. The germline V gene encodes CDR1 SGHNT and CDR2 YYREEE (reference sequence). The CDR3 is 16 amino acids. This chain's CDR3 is CASSGIPVRWHSGYTF. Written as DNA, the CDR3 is TGTGCCAGCAGCGGTATACCGGTCAGGTGGCACTCTGGCTACACCTTC.